These 14 T cell receptor beta chains were all obtained from the same sample, sequenced in a study of cytomegalovirus exposure and HLA in healthy donors. With 60 Vbeta and 13 Jbeta primers, the PCR was carried out. TCRdb's table, derived via immunoSEQ multiplex PCR, lists solely in-frame clones and lacks some. The sample yields 72,000 or so clones, about 67% seen once. Sample: PBMCs. Source of these receptors: a human donor in good health.

The chain recombines TRBV5-4 with TRBJ2-7; 7 bases are shared with TRBD2. Germline V gives CDR1 SGHNT, CDR2 YYREEE (reference sequence). V was pared by 2 bases and J by 0 bases, with 5 bases of the junction left unmatched. The CDR3 totals 15 residues. CDR3 loop: CASSLTGTNSYEQYF. The DNA for the CDR3 is TGTGCCAGCAGCTTAACCGGGACTAACTCCTACGAGCAGTACTTC.

V and J are TRBV10-3 and TRBJ2-5; D is undetermined. This CDR3 has 13 amino acids. Germline CDR1 is ENHRY and CDR2 is SYGVKD. Trimming left V 6 bases short and J 0 bases short, with 8 bases between. The CDR3: CAISLEDQETQYF. CDR3 nucleotide sequence: TGTGCCATCAGCCTAGAGGACCAAGAGACCCAGTACTTC.

This clone was counted only a few times. This chain links TRBV4-1 with TRBJ1-5; D gene unclear. V gave up 1 base and J gave up 4 bases, with 8 bases separating them. Per germline, CDR1 MGHRA and CDR2 YSYEKL. This CDR3 is built from 14 residues. This chain's CDR3 is CASSQGPYNQPQHF. As DNA, the CDR3 is TGCGCCAGCAGCCAAGGGCCTTATAATCAGCCCCAGCATTTT.

The genes are TRBV19 and TRBJ2-2; TRBD1 might be the D (6 bases). V lost 1 base to trimming and J lost 9 bases, with 21 bases between them. This CDR3 comprises 17 residues. CDR1 is LNHDA and CDR2 is SQIVND in the germline V gene (reference sequence). The CDR3 DNA reads as TGTGCCAGTAGTATAGGCCCCGAAGACAGGCCTCCTCGGGAGCTGTTTTTT. Protein sequence: CASSIGPEDRPPRELFF.

This clone appeared many times. V and J are TRBV6-5 and TRBJ1-1; TRBD1 aligns across 8 bases. CDR1 MNHEY and CDR2 SVGAGI come from the germline V gene. CDR3 length equals 16 residues. V was clipped by 2 bases and J by 5 bases; unmatched bases: 10. In nucleotides, the CDR3 is TGTGCCAGCAGTTACAGTGGCAGGGGGCGGTGGACTGAAGCTTTCTTT. Translating it yields CASSYSGRGRWTEAFF.

This chain joins TRBV15 and TRBJ2-3, with D perhaps TRBD1 (6 bases). Trimming took 5 bases from V and 4 from J, leaving 16 bases between them. Germline V CDR1 and CDR2: LNHNV, YYDKDF (reference sequence). This CDR3 has 15 residues. The DNA for the CDR3 is TGTGCCACCAGCCTAGGGGTGGGGGCCGCAGATACGCAGTATTTT. Amino acid sequence: CATSLGVGAADTQYF.

This clone was recorded a few times. CDR3 DNA sequence: TGTGCCAGCAGTAAAGGACTAGCGGTATACAATGAGCAGTTCTTC. It yields the protein CASSKGLAVYNEQFF. The chain links TRBV6-6 to TRBJ2-1; 10 nucleotides align to TRBD2. The CDR3 is 15 residues long. The ends lost 5 bases at V and 4 bases at J; junction bases unmatched: 5. Germline values: CDR1 MNHNY, CDR2 SVGAGI (reference sequence).

J is TRBJ1-1 and V is TRBV27; D perhaps matches TRBD1 (5 bases). CDR1 is MNHEY and CDR2 is SMNVEV in the germline V gene (reference sequence). V gave up 5 bases and J gave up 11 bases, with 18 bases separating them. The CDR3 is 13 amino acids. CDR3: CASSLKGQPWAFF. CDR3 nucleotide sequence: TGTGCCAGCAGTCTTAAGGGGCAGCCGTGGGCTTTCTTT.

The chain joins TRBV19 to TRBJ1-1; D unresolved. CDR3 length: 13 residues. Trimming stripped 2 bases from V and 6 bases from J, with 10 bases between. Germline V gives CDR1 LNHDA, CDR2 SQIVND (reference sequence). The CDR3 is CASSIRQAPEAFF. CDR3 in DNA: TGTGCCAGTAGTATAAGGCAGGCCCCTGAAGCTTTCTTT.

The J gene is TRBJ1-1, the V gene TRBV7-8; a weak D match, TRBD1 (6 bases). The CDR3 sequence is 14 residues long. CDR1 is SGHVS and CDR2 is FQNEAQ in the germline V gene. V lost 5 bases and J lost 6, with 16 bases in between. The CDR3: CASSPVGGLAEAFF. The CDR3 DNA reads TGTGCCAGCAGCCCGGTCGGGGGGCTCGCTGAAGCTTTCTTT.

This clone was seen a few times. The CDR3 is CASSPARTVTDTQYF. The CDR3, as DNA: TGTGCCAGTAGCCCGGCCAGGACAGTCACAGATACGCAGTATTTT. The V and J genes are TRBV19 and TRBJ2-3; the D gene is possibly TRBD1 (6 bases). The CDR3 length is 15 residues. The V and J ends lost 6 bases and 2 bases respectively, with 15 bases between them. The germline CDR1 and CDR2 sequences are LNHDA and SQIVND (reference sequence). The variable domain in full, with the rest retrieved from reference TRBV19 and TRBJ2-3, is DGGITQSPKYLFRKEGQNVTLSCEQNLNHDAMYWYRQDPGQGLRLIYYSQIVNDFQKGDIAEGYSVSREKKESFPLTVTSAQKNPTAFYLCASSPARTVTDTQYFGPGTRLTVL.

The chain links TRBV2 to TRBJ1-4; TRBD1 agrees at 8 bases. V shed 5 bases, J shed 8 bases, and the junction held 10 bases outside the gene matches. Germline lookup yields CDR1 SNHLY and CDR2 FYNNEI. The CDR3 runs to 15 residues. In nucleotides, the CDR3 is TGTGCCAGCAGTCTCTTGACAGGGGTGGAAGAAAAACTGTTTTTT. Protein product: CASSLLTGVEEKLFF. The entire variable domain, with the rest obtained from reference TRBV2 and TRBJ1-4, is as follows: EPEVTQTPSHQVTQMGQEVILRCVPISNHLYFYWYRQILGQKVEFLVSFYNNEISEKSEIFDDQFSVERPDGSNFTLKIRSTKLEDSAMYFCASSLLTGVEEKLFFGSGTQLSVL.

The genes are TRBV6-1 and TRBJ1-3; 7 bases agree with TRBD1. Trimming removed 6 bases from V and 2 bases from J; junction bases left unmatched: 1. CDR1 MNHNS and CDR2 SASEGT come from the germline V gene. The CDR3 extends over 13 amino acids. CDR3 in amino acids: CASSRGTGNTIYF. As DNA, the CDR3 is TGTGCCAGCAGCAGGGGGACTGGAAACACCATATATTTT.

The rearrangement links TRBV5-1 to TRBJ1-2, with D maybe TRBD1 (6 bases). The CDR3 covers 14 residues. Deletions cut 4 bases from V and 3 bases from J, with 13 bases between. Germline assignment: CDR1 SGHRS and CDR2 YFSETQ. CDR3 sequence: CASSLGAGDYGYTF. CDR3 nucleotide sequence: TGCGCCAGCAGCCTGGGGGCAGGGGACTATGGCTACACCTTC.